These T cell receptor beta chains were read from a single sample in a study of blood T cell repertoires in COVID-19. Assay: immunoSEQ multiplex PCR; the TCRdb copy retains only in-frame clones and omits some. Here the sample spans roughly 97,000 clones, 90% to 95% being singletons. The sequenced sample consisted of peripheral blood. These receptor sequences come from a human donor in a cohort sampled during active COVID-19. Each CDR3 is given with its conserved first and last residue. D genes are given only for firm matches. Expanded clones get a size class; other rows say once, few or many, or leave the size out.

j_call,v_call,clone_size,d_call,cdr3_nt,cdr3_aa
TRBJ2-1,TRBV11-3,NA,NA,TGTGCCAGCAGCTTAGGCCTCGTCGCAGCGAGCTCCTACAATGAGCAGTTCTTC,CASSLGLVAASSYNEQFF
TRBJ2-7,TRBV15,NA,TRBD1,TGTGCCACCAGCAGAGATGGACTGGCAGGGGGAAGCGAGCAGTACTTC,CATSRDGLAGGSEQYF
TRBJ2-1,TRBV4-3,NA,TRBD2,TGCGCCAGCAGCCAAGATCGAGCGGGGGGGATGTATGAGCAGTTCTTC,CASSQDRAGGMYEQFF
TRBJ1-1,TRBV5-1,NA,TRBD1,TGCGCCTCCTTCCCTTGGACAGGGATGAACACTGAAGCTTTCTTT,CASFPWTGMNTEAFF
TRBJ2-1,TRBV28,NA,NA,TGTGCCAGCAGTTCTGGAGACAATGAGCAGTTCTTC,CASSSGDNEQFF
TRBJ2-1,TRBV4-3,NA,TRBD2,TGCGCCAGCAGCCAAGTACTAGCGGGAGCAAATGAGCAGTTCTTC,CASSQVLAGANEQFF
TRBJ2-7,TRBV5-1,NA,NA,TGCGCCAGCAGCATACTGACAGGTTCCTACGAGCAGTACTTC,CASSILTGSYEQYF
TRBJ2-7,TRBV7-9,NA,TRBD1,TGTGCCAGCAGCTCCCGGACAGGAAAGGGCGAGCAGTACTTC,CASSSRTGKGEQYF
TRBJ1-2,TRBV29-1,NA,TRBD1,TGCAGCGTCCCAGACAGGGGAAGCTATGGCTACACCTTC,CSVPDRGSYGYTF
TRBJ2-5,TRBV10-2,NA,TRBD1,TGCGCCAGCAGGCTAAAGGGGACAGGGGGTACGACCCAGTACTTC,CASRLKGTGGTTQYF
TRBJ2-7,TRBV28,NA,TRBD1,TGTGCCAGCAGTTTACCGAACAGGGGGCCCCTCTACGAGCAGTACTTC,CASSLPNRGPLYEQYF
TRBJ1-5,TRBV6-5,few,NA,TGTGCCAGCACTACAAGGCAGGGGCGGAATCAGCCCCAGCATTTT,CASTTRQGRNQPQHF
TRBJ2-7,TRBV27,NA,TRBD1,TGTGCCAGCAGTTTCCATGACAGGGGCTACGAGCAGTACTTC,CASSFHDRGYEQYF
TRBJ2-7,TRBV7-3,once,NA,TGTGCCAGCAGCTTAGGGCGGGGTACCTACGAGCAGTACTTC,CASSLGRGTYEQYF
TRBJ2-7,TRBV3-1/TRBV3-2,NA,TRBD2,TGTGCCAGCAGCCAAGGGCTAGCGGGGCGCCTCTACGAGCAGTACTTC,CASSQGLAGRLYEQYF
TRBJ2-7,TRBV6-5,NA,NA,TGTGCCAGCAGACAGGGACCCAAGTCGTACTTC,CASRQGPKSYF
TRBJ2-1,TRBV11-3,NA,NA,TGTGCCAGCAGCCCATCCAGGGGATTAAACAATGAGCAGTTCTTC,CASSPSRGLNNEQFF
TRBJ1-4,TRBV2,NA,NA,TGTGCCAGCAGTGAAGTTCGGGGTGCTAATGAAAAACTGTTTTTT,CASSEVRGANEKLFF
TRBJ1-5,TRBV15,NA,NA,TGTGCCACCAGCAGAGTGAACCTAGGCAATCAGCCCCAGCATTTT,CATSRVNLGNQPQHF
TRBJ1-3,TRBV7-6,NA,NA,TGTGCCAGCAGCAGTATGGAGCAGTCCCTCCAGCCTGGAAACACCATATATTTT,CASSSMEQSLQPGNTIYF
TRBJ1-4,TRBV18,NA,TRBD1,TGTGCCAGCTCACTGGAAGACAGGGGTAATGAAAAACTGTTTTTT,CASSLEDRGNEKLFF
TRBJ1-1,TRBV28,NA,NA,TGTGCCAGCAGTTTCGACACCTTTGAAGCTTTCTTT,CASSFDTFEAFF
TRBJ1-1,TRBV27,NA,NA,TGTGCCAGCACCCCCCGCCCTAGGGGTATCACTGAAGCTTTCTTT,CASTPRPRGITEAFF
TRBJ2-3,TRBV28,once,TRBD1,TGTGCCAGCAGTTCCTCGGACAGGGGGCTTGTTACGCAGTATTTT,CASSSSDRGLVTQYF
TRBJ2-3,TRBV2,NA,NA,TGTGCCAGCACCCCAGGCGGGAAACTCCCAGATACGCAGTATTTT,CASTPGGKLPDTQYF
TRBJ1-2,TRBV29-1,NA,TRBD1,TGCAGCGTTGGTGAGGGGGCCTATGGCTACACCTTC,CSVGEGAYGYTF
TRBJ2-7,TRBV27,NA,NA,TGTGCCAGCAGTTTGAACTACAGGGGGGGTCAGTACTTC,CASSLNYRGGQYF
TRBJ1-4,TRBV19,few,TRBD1,TGTGCCAGTAGTCTCCAGGGGGTAGGGGAAAAACTGTTTTTT,CASSLQGVGEKLFF
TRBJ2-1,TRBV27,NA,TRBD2,TGTGCCAGCAGGCCGGGACTAGCGGGTCCTAGCTCCTACAATGAGCAGTTCTTC,CASRPGLAGPSSYNEQFF
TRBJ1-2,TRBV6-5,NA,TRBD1,TGTGCCAGCCGGACAGGAGTTCGGTATGGCTACACCTTC,CASRTGVRYGYTF
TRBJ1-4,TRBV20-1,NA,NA,TGCAGTGCTAGAGGCCTATATGAACTGTTTTTT,CSARGLYELFF
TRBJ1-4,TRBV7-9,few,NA,TGTGCCAGCAGCCCCAGTTGGGACACCGGGGCGAAACTGTTTTTT,CASSPSWDTGAKLFF
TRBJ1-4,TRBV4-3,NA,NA,TGCGCCAGCAGCCCTTACCATGGGAGTGCAACTAATGAAAAACTGTTTTTT,CASSPYHGSATNEKLFF
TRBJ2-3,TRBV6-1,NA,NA,TGTGCCAGCAGTGAATGGATTGAGCGGGCTGGGACAGATACGCAGTATTTT,CASSEWIERAGTDTQYF
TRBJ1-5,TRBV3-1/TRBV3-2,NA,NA,TGTGCCAGCAGGGGTAGGTTGAGGCAGCCCCAGCATTTT,CASRGRLRQPQHF
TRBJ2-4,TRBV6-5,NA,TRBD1,TGTGCCAGCAAAGGGACAGCAAGGTTTCAGTACTTC,CASKGTARFQYF
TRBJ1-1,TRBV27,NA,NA,TGTGCCAGCAGTTTGACGGGGGACCCTGAAGCTTTCTTT,CASSLTGDPEAFF